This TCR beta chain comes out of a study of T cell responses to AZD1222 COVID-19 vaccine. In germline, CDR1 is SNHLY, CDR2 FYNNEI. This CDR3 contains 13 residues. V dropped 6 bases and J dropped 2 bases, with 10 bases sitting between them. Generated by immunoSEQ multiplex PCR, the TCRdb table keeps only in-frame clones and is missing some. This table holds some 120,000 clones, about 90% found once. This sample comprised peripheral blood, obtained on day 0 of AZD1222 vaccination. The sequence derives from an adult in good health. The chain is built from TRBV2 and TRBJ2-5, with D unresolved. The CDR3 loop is CASRLSWQETQYF. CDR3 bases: TGTGCCAGCAGGCTGAGTTGGCAAGAGACCCAGTACTTC.